The rows below give T cell receptor beta chains drawn from one sample of a study of persistence of HIV-infected CD4 T cells. Assay: immunoSEQ multiplex PCR; the TCRdb copy retains only in-frame clones and omits some. The sample consists of some 48,000 clones, about four fifths of them appearing once. Their antigen targets remain unknown. Specimen: CD4+ T cells sorted from PBMCs after approximately 18-hour stimulation, collected from a patient who received antiretroviral therapy. These TCRs come from an adult man with HIV who was CMV-seropositive. Each CDR3 is given with its conserved first and last residue. A D gene is named only where the DNA matches it firmly. Expanded clones get a size class; other rows say once, few or many, or leave the size out.

V: TRBV10-3; size: .; J: TRBJ1-3; D: TRBD1; DNA: TGTGCCATCAGTGACGACAGGGTGGGAGGAAACACCATATATTTT; CDR3: CAISDDRVGGNTIYF
V: TRBV30; size: .; J: TRBJ1-6; D: .; DNA: TGTGCCTGGAGTTTACAGGGAAATTCACCCCTCCACTTT; CDR3: CAWSLQGNSPLHF
V: TRBV5-1; size: .; J: TRBJ1-1; D: .; DNA: TGCGCCAGCAGCTTCACGGGGCCACCTAACACTGAAGCTTTCTTT; CDR3: CASSFTGPPNTEAFF
V: TRBV5-8; size: .; J: TRBJ1-1; D: .; DNA: TGTGCCAGCAGCCAGACTGGTCGGGTTACTGAAGCTTTCTTT; CDR3: CASSQTGRVTEAFF
V: TRBV25-1; size: .; J: TRBJ2-3; D: TRBD2; DNA: TGTGCCAGCAGTGAAGGGTACACGGGGGGGATCACAGATACGCAGTATTTT; CDR3: CASSEGYTGGITDTQYF
V: TRBV25-1; size: .; J: TRBJ1-4; D: .; DNA: TGTGCCAGCAGTGAATGGAAAGGGCAGGGGGAAAAACTGTTTTTT; CDR3: CASSEWKGQGEKLFF
V: TRBV5-1; size: .; J: TRBJ2-7; D: TRBD2; DNA: TGCGCCAGCAGCTATGGACTAGCGGGAGACTCCTACGAGCAGTACTTC; CDR3: CASSYGLAGDSYEQYF
V: TRBV12-3/TRBV12-4; size: .; J: TRBJ1-2; D: .; DNA: TGTGCCAGCAGGCGAACTAACTATGGCTACACCTTC; CDR3: CASRRTNYGYTF
V: TRBV29-1; size: once; J: TRBJ1-2; D: TRBD1; DNA: TGCAGCGTGATCAGGGGGCAGGGGGATGGCTACACCTTC; CDR3: CSVIRGQGDGYTF
V: TRBV23-1; size: .; J: TRBJ1-1; D: .; DNA: TGCGCCAGCAGTCAATCGGACGAGAGGGACACTGAAGCTTTCTTT; CDR3: CASSQSDERDTEAFF
V: TRBV2; size: once; J: TRBJ1-5; D: .; DNA: TGTGCCAGCACCATATCGGGCAGGGGTACGAATCAGCCCCAGCATTTT; CDR3: CASTISGRGTNQPQHF
V: TRBV30; size: .; J: TRBJ2-3; D: .; DNA: TGTGCCTGGAGTGTAAAGACTACCACAGATACGCAGTATTTT; CDR3: CAWSVKTTTDTQYF
V: TRBV7-9; size: .; J: TRBJ1-1; D: TRBD1; DNA: TGTGCCAGCAGCTTCCCCTTAAGTTTTCCGGGACAGGGGCGCACTGAAGCTTTCTTT; CDR3: CASSFPLSFPGQGRTEAFF
V: TRBV5-1; size: .; J: TRBJ2-1; D: TRBD2; DNA: TGCGCCAGCAGCTTGGCGGGGGGTCTACCGAGCTCCTACAATGAGCAGTTCTTC; CDR3: CASSLAGGLPSSYNEQFF
V: TRBV25-1; size: .; J: TRBJ1-4; D: .; DNA: TGTGCCAGCAGTGAACAGCGGTGGGGTGAAAAACTGTTTTTT; CDR3: CASSEQRWGEKLFF
V: TRBV5-6; size: once; J: TRBJ2-6; D: .; DNA: TGTGCCAGCAGCCTTTGGGGGGCTGGGGCCAACGTCCTGACTTTC; CDR3: CASSLWGAGANVLTF
V: TRBV2; size: .; J: TRBJ2-1; D: TRBD2; DNA: TGTGCCAGCAATCGACTAGCGGGTCCTGGGGCCAATGAGCAGTTCTTC; CDR3: CASNRLAGPGANEQFF
V: TRBV7-2; size: .; J: TRBJ2-7; D: TRBD1; DNA: TGTGCCAGCAGCTCCGACAGGGGGGGCGAGCAGTACTTC; CDR3: CASSSDRGGEQYF
V: TRBV19; size: .; J: TRBJ1-2; D: .; DNA: TGTGCCAGTAGTATGGCCGATAGCCGATCGGGCTTCTATGGCTACACCTTC; CDR3: CASSMADSRSGFYGYTF
V: TRBV6-1; size: .; J: TRBJ2-7; D: .; DNA: TGTGCCAGCAGTGAAGGACGGGGATACTACGAGCAGTACTTC; CDR3: CASSEGRGYYEQYF
V: TRBV19; size: .; J: TRBJ2-2; D: .; DNA: TGTGCCAGTGAAATATCGGGGAGAAACACCGGGGAGCTGTTTTTT; CDR3: CASEISGRNTGELFF
V: TRBV9; size: .; J: TRBJ1-3; D: .; DNA: TGTGCCAGCAGCGTAGGGGACACCATATATTTT; CDR3: CASSVGDTIYF
V: TRBV6-5; size: .; J: TRBJ2-7; D: .; DNA: TGTGCCAGCAGCTATCCACGTCTTAACCTTTACGAGCAGTACTTC; CDR3: CASSYPRLNLYEQYF
V: TRBV20-1; size: few; J: TRBJ2-1; D: .; DNA: TGCAGTGAAACACTCCGGGATGAGCAGTTCTTC; CDR3: CSETLRDEQFF
V: TRBV6-5; size: .; J: TRBJ1-3; D: .; DNA: TGTGCCAGCACCCCAAAACGGATCTCTGGAAACACCATATATTTT; CDR3: CASTPKRISGNTIYF
V: TRBV3-1/TRBV3-2; size: .; J: TRBJ2-3; D: .; DNA: TGTGCCAGCAGCCAAGATACTACCCAACTTCGTGGCACAGATACGCAGTATTTT; CDR3: CASSQDTTQLRGTDTQYF
V: TRBV25-1; size: .; J: TRBJ2-7; D: .; DNA: TGTGCCAGCAGTGCGCTCTACGAGCAGTACTTC; CDR3: CASSALYEQYF
V: TRBV7-9; size: .; J: TRBJ2-6; D: TRBD1; DNA: TGTGCCAGCAGCGTCGGACAGGGGAGCTCTGGGGCCAACGTCCTGACTTTC; CDR3: CASSVGQGSSGANVLTF
V: TRBV7-6; size: .; J: TRBJ2-1; D: TRBD1; DNA: TGTGCCAGCAGCTTAGCAGGGGGCGGTGAGCAGTTCTTC; CDR3: CASSLAGGGEQFF
V: TRBV5-6; size: .; J: TRBJ1-2; D: .; DNA: TGTGCCAGCAGCTCCCTGGACGGAGCTAACTATGGCTACACCTTC; CDR3: CASSSLDGANYGYTF
V: TRBV28; size: .; J: TRBJ2-4; D: TRBD1; DNA: TGTGCCAGCAGCCCTAATAGACAGGGGAGAGCCAAAAACATTCAGTACTTC; CDR3: CASSPNRQGRAKNIQYF
V: TRBV30; size: few; J: TRBJ1-6; D: .; DNA: TGTGCCTGGAGTGTAAATCGGCCCCCCCTCCACTTT; CDR3: CAWSVNRPPLHF
V: TRBV5-5; size: .; J: TRBJ1-5; D: .; DNA: TGTGCCAGCAGCTGGGACACGCGCAATCAGCCCCAGCATTTT; CDR3: CASSWDTRNQPQHF
V: TRBV27; size: .; J: TRBJ1-1; D: TRBD1; DNA: TGTGCCAGCAGTTATCGCGGGACAGGGGAAACTGAAGCTTTCTTT; CDR3: CASSYRGTGETEAFF
V: TRBV30; size: .; J: TRBJ1-2; D: TRBD1; DNA: TGTGCCTGGATTCCTCCGGGACAGGGGGCGGTTGGCTACACCTTC; CDR3: CAWIPPGQGAVGYTF
V: TRBV19; size: .; J: TRBJ1-2; D: TRBD1; DNA: TGTGCCAGTAGTGAACCGAGGACAGGGGGCTTCTATGGCTACACCTTC; CDR3: CASSEPRTGGFYGYTF
V: TRBV28; size: .; J: TRBJ2-1; D: TRBD1; DNA: TGTGCCAGCAGTTCCAACATGGGACAGGGAAGATACAATGAGCAGTTCTTC; CDR3: CASSSNMGQGRYNEQFF
V: TRBV4-3; size: .; J: TRBJ1-6; D: .; DNA: TGCGCCAGCAGCCAAGAAGGGGATCCCTCCTATAATTCACCCCTCCACTTT; CDR3: CASSQEGDPSYNSPLHF
V: TRBV12-5; size: .; J: TRBJ2-3; D: TRBD1; DNA: TGTGCTAGTGGTTTATACGGGACAGATACAGATACGCAGTATTTT; CDR3: CASGLYGTDTDTQYF
V: TRBV28; size: .; J: TRBJ2-7; D: TRBD1; DNA: TGTGCCAGCAGGGCAGGGGGATCCTACGAGCAGTACTTC; CDR3: CASRAGGSYEQYF
V: TRBV18; size: .; J: TRBJ2-5; D: .; DNA: TGTGCCAGCTCACCAACAGAGAGGGCTTCGGAGACCCAGTACTTC; CDR3: CASSPTERASETQYF
V: TRBV18; size: few; J: TRBJ1-5; D: .; DNA: TGTGCCAGCTCACCGGGGGACAATCAGCCCCAGCATTTT; CDR3: CASSPGDNQPQHF
V: TRBV27; size: .; J: TRBJ1-3; D: TRBD1; DNA: TGTGCCAGCAGTTTCCGACAGGGGGTAGACACCATATATTTT; CDR3: CASSFRQGVDTIYF
V: TRBV27; size: few; J: TRBJ2-2; D: .; DNA: TGTGCCAGCAGTTTGATACTAAACACCGGGGAGCTGTTTTTT; CDR3: CASSLILNTGELFF
V: TRBV5-1; size: .; J: TRBJ1-1; D: TRBD1; DNA: TGCGCCAGCAGCTCAGGGACAGGGATAAGGGCCATGCCTGAAGCTTTCTTT; CDR3: CASSSGTGIRAMPEAFF
V: TRBV6-1; size: .; J: TRBJ2-1; D: .; DNA: TGTGCCAGCAGTGTCTCCAGCGGAGGGCCGTACAATGAGCAGTTCTTC; CDR3: CASSVSSGGPYNEQFF
V: TRBV19; size: few; J: TRBJ1-5; D: .; DNA: TGTGCCAGCCAAATTCCCCAGGCAGGGGTCAATCAGCCCCAGCATTTT; CDR3: CASQIPQAGVNQPQHF
V: TRBV2; size: .; J: TRBJ1-2; D: TRBD1; DNA: TGTGCCAGCAGGGACAGGGGGCGTAACTATGGCTACACCTTC; CDR3: CASRDRGRNYGYTF
V: TRBV18; size: .; J: TRBJ2-1; D: .; DNA: TGTGCCAGCTCACCAATAATGGAGAAGGATCGCAATGAGCAGTTCTTC; CDR3: CASSPIMEKDRNEQFF
V: TRBV14; size: once; J: TRBJ2-2; D: .; DNA: TGTGCCAGCAGCCACTGGACAACCAGAAACACCGGGGAGCTGTTTTTT; CDR3: CASSHWTTRNTGELFF
V: TRBV15; size: once; J: TRBJ1-3; D: .; DNA: TGTGCCACCAGCAGAGATCGCAGGCCCGACTCTGGAAACACCATATATTTT; CDR3: CATSRDRRPDSGNTIYF
V: TRBV27; size: .; J: TRBJ2-5; D: .; DNA: TGTGCCAGCAGTTTAACAGGGGAGACCCAGTACTTC; CDR3: CASSLTGETQYF